This T cell receptor (beta chain) originates from a study of T cells after yellow fever vaccination. This CDR3 comprises 14 residues. The V and J ends lost 8 bases and 0 bases respectively, with 12 bases between them. This clonotype has ten or more counts. TCRdb called the 5' RACE reads again in MiXCR, with one record for every CDR3 protein. In the table there are 310,000 or so distinct CDR3 sequences, around 4% of which are singletons. The TCR comes from a man between 18 and 29 years old who received the YFV17D yellow fever vaccine. This specimen consisted of PBMCs, obtained on the day of the yellow fever booster vaccination. V usage is TRBV12-3 or TRBV12-4 and J usage is TRBJ2-3; D gene ambiguous. Written as DNA, the CDR3 is TGTGCCAGCCAGTACGGGCGGAGCACAGATACGCAGTATTTT. It encodes CASQYGRSTDTQYF.